The 2 T cell receptor beta chains presented below share a single source sample, sequenced in a study of OX40 agonist ivuxolimab in advanced cancers. Produced via immunoSEQ multiplex PCR; TCRdb's table is partial and in-frame only. The sample shows around 70,000 clones, 85% to 90% of them seen only once. The sample in question was CD4+ or CD8+ T cells sorted from blood, obtained in a trial of the OX40 agonist ivuxolimab. The receptors were sampled from an adult with an advanced solid tumor such as melanoma, head and neck, liver or kidney cancer.

V usage is TRBV7-2 and J usage is TRBJ1-4; 8 nucleotides line up with TRBD1. The CDR3 is 15 amino acids. Germline values: CDR1 SGHTA, CDR2 FQGNSA. J was trimmed by 7 bases and V by 5 bases; bases with no gene match: 9. CDR3 protein: CASSLRTGSGEKLFF. The CDR3 DNA sequence: TGTGCCAGCAGCCTAAGGACAGGGTCGGGTGAAAAACTGTTTTTT.

This chain connects TRBV6-5 to TRBJ1-3; a weak D match, TRBD1 (6 bases). V lost 4 bases, J lost 0 bases, and 13 bases lay in between. Germline CDR1 is MNHEY and CDR2 is SVGAGI. CDR3 length: 16 residues. The CDR3 here is CASSWGHPSSGNTIYF. Here the CDR3 DNA reads TGTGCCAGCAGTTGGGGACACCCGAGCTCTGGAAACACCATATATTTT.